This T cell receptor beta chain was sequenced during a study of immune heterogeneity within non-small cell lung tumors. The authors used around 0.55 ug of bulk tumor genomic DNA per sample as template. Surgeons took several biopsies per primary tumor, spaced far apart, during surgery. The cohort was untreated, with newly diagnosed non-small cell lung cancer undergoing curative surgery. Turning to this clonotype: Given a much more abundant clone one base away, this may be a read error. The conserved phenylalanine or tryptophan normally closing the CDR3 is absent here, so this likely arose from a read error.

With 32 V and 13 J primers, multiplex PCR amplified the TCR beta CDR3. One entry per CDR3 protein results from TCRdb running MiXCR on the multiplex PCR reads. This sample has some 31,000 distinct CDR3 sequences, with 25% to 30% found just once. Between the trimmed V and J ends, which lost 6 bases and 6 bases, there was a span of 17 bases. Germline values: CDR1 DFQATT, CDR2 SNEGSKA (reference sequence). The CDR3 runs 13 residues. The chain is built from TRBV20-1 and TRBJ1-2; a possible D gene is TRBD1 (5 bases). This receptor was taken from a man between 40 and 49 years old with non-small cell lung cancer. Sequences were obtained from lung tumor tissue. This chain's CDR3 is CSAAKGRLDGYTL. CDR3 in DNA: TGCAGTGCGGCGAAGGGGCGATTGGATGGCTACACCTTA.